Sequencing of this T cell receptor (beta chain) was carried out in a study of cytomegalovirus exposure and HLA in healthy donors. Points from the study as a whole: Subsequent analysis revealed that first-cohort TCR clusters tended to co-occur in the 95 to 150 validation repertoires. Cytomegalovirus association was assigned to more than 150 TCR beta chains.

Assay: immunoSEQ multiplex PCR; the TCRdb copy retains only in-frame clones and omits some. The data contain 150,000 to 200,000 clones, 86% of them seen just once; the ten biggest clones take up more than 1.4%. To note about this clone: The antigen is unknown.

This CDR3 is built from 16 residues. Germline CDR1 reads MNHNS; CDR2 reads SASEGT. J lost 1 base, V lost 5 bases, and 7 bases had no gene match. The sequenced material came from PBMCs. This rearrangement joins TRBV6-1 to TRBJ2-2; 7 nucleotides align to TRBD1. The sequence was collected from a woman aged 18-29 years in good health and CMV-seronegative. The CDR3, as DNA: TGTGCCAGCAGTAAAGACACAGGGGTGAACACCGGGGAGCTGTTTTTT. The encoded protein is CASSKDTGVNTGELFF.